Below, 6 T cell receptor beta chains from the same sample are listed, as sequenced in a study of T cell changes during pregnancy in multiple sclerosis. Only in-frame clones appear in the TCRdb table, and some are missing; sequencing was by immunoSEQ multiplex PCR. This table has 60,000 to 65,000 clones, roughly 90% appearing once. The specimen was peripheral blood, collected in the second trimester of pregnancy. These receptors all come from a female donor with multiple sclerosis, enrolled in a pregnancy study.

The chain recombines TRBV19 with TRBJ2-1; 7 bases line up with TRBD2. V lost 3 bases to trimming and J lost 7 bases; unmatched junction nucleotides: 9. Germline values: CDR1 LNHDA, CDR2 SQIVND (reference sequence). The CDR3 is 15 residues long. The CDR3 region has the DNA TGTGCCAGTAGTATTGGGAGGGAGAGAGGGAATGAGCAGTTCTTC. Translation: CASSIGRERGNEQFF.

The chain combines TRBV28 with TRBJ2-1; D possibly corresponds to TRBD2 (6 bases). Germline V CDR1 and CDR2: MDHEN, SYDVKM. There are 16 residues in the CDR3. Trimming removed 3 bases at V and 6 bases at J, with 18 bases between. The CDR3 sequence is CASSFLAGWLSNEQFF. The CDR3 DNA reads as TGTGCCAGCAGTTTCTTGGCGGGATGGCTAAGCAATGAGCAGTTCTTC.

The CDR3 protein is CASSLGDQGWFF. The CDR3 bases are TGTGCCAGCAGCTTGGGAGATCAGGGTTGGTTCTTC. This chain connects TRBV5-4 to TRBJ2-1, with D perhaps matching TRBD1 (5 bases). The CDR3 contains 12 residues. The V gene's germline CDR1 is SGHNT and CDR2 YYREEE (reference sequence). V lost 0 bases, J lost 15 bases, and 13 bases lay in between.

The table lists this clone with a few counts. The chain carries TRBV6-5 and TRBJ1-2; no clear D. The CDR3 contains 13 residues. CDR1 and CDR2 from the germline V gene are MNHEY and SVGAGI. V was trimmed by 1 base and J by 6 bases, leaving 9 bases between them. The CDR3 nucleotides are TGTGCCAGCAGTTACTGGCTAGATCATGGCTACACCTTC. Its protein is CASSYWLDHGYTF.

As to this clone: Within the sample, other DNA sequences also encode this same CDR3. The chain employs TRBV5-1 and TRBJ2-7, with TRBD1 matching 7 bases. With V trimmed by 2 bases and J by 1 base, 6 bases remained unmatched. The germline V gene encodes CDR1 SGHRS and CDR2 YFSETQ. This CDR3 has 15 residues. CDR3 sequence reads: CASSLGPGGSYEQYF. The CDR3 nucleotides read TGCGCCAGCAGCTTAGGGCCAGGGGGATCCTACGAGCAGTACTTC.

This clone was seen once. The rearrangement links TRBV5-1 to TRBJ1-4; tentatively, D is TRBD1 (6 bases). The ends were cut back, 4 bases at V and 4 bases at J, with 14 bases in the middle. The CDR3 runs to 15 residues. The germline gives CDR1 SGHRS, CDR2 YFSETQ. DNA for the CDR3: TGCGCCAGCAGCCGTACGGACAGAATTAATGAAAAACTGTTTTTT. Translated: CASSRTDRINEKLFF.